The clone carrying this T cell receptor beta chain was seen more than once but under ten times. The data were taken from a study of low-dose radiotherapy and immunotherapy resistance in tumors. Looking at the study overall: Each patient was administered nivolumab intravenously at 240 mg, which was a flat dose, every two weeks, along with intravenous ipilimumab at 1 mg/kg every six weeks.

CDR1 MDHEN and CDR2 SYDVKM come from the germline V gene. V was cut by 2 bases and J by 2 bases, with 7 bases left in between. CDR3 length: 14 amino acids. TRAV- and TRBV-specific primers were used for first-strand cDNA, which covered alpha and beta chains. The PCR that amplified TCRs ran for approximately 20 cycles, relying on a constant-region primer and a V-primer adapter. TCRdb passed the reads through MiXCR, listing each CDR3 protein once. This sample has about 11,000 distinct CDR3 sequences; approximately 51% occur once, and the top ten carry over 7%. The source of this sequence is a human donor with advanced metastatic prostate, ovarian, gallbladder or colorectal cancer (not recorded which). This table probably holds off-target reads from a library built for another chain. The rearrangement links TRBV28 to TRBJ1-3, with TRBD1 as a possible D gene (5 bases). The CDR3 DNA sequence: TGTGCCAGCAGTTTAGCACAGGCTGGAAACACCATATATTTT. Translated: CASSLAQAGNTIYF.